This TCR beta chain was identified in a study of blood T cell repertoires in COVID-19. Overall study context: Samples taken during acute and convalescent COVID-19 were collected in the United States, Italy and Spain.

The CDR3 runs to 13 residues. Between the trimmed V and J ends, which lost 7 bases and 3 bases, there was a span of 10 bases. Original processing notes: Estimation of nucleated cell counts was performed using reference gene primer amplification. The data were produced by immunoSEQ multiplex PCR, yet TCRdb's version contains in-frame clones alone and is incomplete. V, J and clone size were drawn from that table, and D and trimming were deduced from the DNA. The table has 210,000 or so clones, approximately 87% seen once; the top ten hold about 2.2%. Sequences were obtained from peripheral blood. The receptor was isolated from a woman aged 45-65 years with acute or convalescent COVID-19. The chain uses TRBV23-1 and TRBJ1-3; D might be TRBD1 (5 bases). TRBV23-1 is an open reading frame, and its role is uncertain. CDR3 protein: CASKTRDGNTIYF. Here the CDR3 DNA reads TGCGCCAGCAAAACCAGGGATGGAAACACCATATATTTT.